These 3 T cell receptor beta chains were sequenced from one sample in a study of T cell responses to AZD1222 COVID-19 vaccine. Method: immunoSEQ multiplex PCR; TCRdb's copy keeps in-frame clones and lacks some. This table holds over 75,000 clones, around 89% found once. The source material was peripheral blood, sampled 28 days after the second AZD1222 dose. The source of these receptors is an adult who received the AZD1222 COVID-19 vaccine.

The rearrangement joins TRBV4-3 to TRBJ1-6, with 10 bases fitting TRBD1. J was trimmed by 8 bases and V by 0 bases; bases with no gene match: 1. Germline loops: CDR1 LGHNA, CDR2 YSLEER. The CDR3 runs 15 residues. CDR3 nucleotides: TGCGCCAGCAGCCAAGAGGGGACAGGGGATTCACCCCTCCACTTT. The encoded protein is CASSQEGTGDSPLHF.

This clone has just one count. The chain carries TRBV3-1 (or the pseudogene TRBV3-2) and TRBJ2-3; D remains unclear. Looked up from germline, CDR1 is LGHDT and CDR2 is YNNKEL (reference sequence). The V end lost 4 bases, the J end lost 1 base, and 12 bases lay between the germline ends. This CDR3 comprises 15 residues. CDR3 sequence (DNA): TGTGCCAGCAGCCCGTCCCTAGAGCGCACAGATACGCAGTATTTT. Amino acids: CASSPSLERTDTQYF.

The DNA for the CDR3 is TGTGCCAGCAGCTTAGACAGGGGTAGGGAGACCCAGTACTTC. Translation gives CASSLDRGRETQYF. The V call is TRBV7-9, the J call TRBJ2-5, with 7 bases that match TRBD1. V lost 1 base to trimming and J lost 5 bases; unmatched junction nucleotides: 4. The CDR3 has 14 amino acids. Germline-derived CDR1 and CDR2 are SEHNR and FQNEAQ (reference sequence).